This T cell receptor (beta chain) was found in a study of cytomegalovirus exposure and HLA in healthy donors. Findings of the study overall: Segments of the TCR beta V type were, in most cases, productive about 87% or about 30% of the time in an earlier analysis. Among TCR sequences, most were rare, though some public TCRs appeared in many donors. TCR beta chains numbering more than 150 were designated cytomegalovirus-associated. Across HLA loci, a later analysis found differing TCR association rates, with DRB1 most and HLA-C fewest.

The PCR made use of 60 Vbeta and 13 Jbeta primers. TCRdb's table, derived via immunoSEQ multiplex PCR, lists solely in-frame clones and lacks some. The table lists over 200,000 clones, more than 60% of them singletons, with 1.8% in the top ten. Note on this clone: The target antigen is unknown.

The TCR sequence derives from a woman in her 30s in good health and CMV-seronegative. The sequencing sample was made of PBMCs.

The CDR3 is CAWSVGPYNEQFF. The CDR3 DNA is TGTGCCTGGAGTGTTGGGCCCTACAATGAGCAGTTCTTC. The chain employs TRBV30 and TRBJ2-1; the D is unclear. The CDR3 runs to 13 residues. Germline V gene lookup returns CDR1 GTSNPN and CDR2 SVGIG (reference sequence). The V end lost 0 bases, the J end lost 2 bases, and 5 bases lay between the germline ends.